This TCR beta chain comes out of a study of PD-1 blockade in classical Hodgkin lymphoma (TCRdb year 2020). About the investigation overall: Nivolumab dosing was 3 mg/kg intravenously every 2 weeks, continuing until either disease progression or unacceptable toxicity. The study used TCR beta sequencing and CyTOF to define a peripheral blood immune signature of response to PD-1 blockade in classical Hodgkin lymphoma. Broader findings and caveats from the paper: Lower diversity was seen in patients whose nivolumab began less than 1 year after ASCT, and these patients were left out of later analyses so that immune reconstitution would not confound the results. Baseline TCR diversity was reported to be lower in newly diagnosed patients than in healthy donors, and even lower in relapsed/refractory patients. The study covered only a single clinical trial cohort, and the causes of the repertoire differences, possibly disease activity or prior therapy, were still not defined. Trial patients achieving complete response had baseline diversity similar to newly diagnosed patients, whereas partial responders and progressors had significantly lower diversity. CD4+ but not CD8+ TCR diversity rose significantly by C4D1 (p=0.0027 vs p=0.16), most apparent in complete responders (p=0.02).

Remarks on this clone: This receptor's antigen is unknown. No base-level quality is on record; no much larger clone is a single base apart.

Genomic DNA was isolated using the Qiagen DNeasy kit from unsorted PBMCs as well as from negatively selected CD4+ and CD8+ fractions. Amplification of TCR beta CDR3 regions was done by immunoSEQ multiplex PCR with primers that anneal to V and J segments. A synthetic immune receptor repertoire was used to minimize amplification bias, and any remaining bias was removed computationally after sequencing. Per the authors' processing: Repertoire diversity was quantified as the Shannon entropy index using custom Python scripts. The unsorted, CD4+ and CD8+ repertoires were each analyzed separately, with the exception of combined analyses, where CD4+ and CD8+ sequences were merged in silico. A clone was considered expanded if an increase in frequency of at least 2-fold after treatment relative to C1D1 was found, and a pseudocount of 0.5 was applied to clones undetected at baseline. Clones with 0 or 1 copy at C1D1 were classified as singleton clones, and clones with 2 or more copies were classified as non-singleton clones. Clones expanded in unsorted samples were assigned a CD4+, CD8+ or unknown annotation through matching of protein sequences in sorted samples from the same patient. Wilcoxon tests were applied to paired samples to test diversity changes from C1D1 to C4D1. TCRdb re-hosts the immuneACCESS table, in-frame sequences only. Its copies lack some clones; in the studies checked, an unresolved V gene accounts for under half of them, and the cause for the rest is not known. For V, J and clone size, that table is used; D and trimming come from the DNA. For this sample there are 15,000 to 20,000 clones; 80% appear just once. 20% to 25% of the sample is held by the ten biggest clonotypes.

The intended sense of this specimen's time point label: cycle 4 day 1 (C4D1), after about 6 weeks of nivolumab. Every trial patient had relapsed after autologous stem cell transplantation, and cohorts A, B and C differed in prior brentuximab vedotin exposure. The trial cohort comprised approximately 55 patients with relapsed/refractory classical Hodgkin lymphoma whose best overall responses were complete response, partial response or progressive disease. Trial patients were treated with single-agent nivolumab in the multi-cohort phase II CheckMate 205 trial. An independent review committee assessed best overall response using the 2007 International Working Group response criteria. Trial PBMCs were obtained immediately prior to nivolumab initiation (C1D1) and on therapy at cycle 2 day 1 and cycle 4 day 1. Peripheral blood was collected in 8 mL Vacutainer Cell Preparation Tubes, from which PBMCs were isolated by centrifugation and then cryopreserved.

The CDR3 spans 14 residues, from the cysteine through the phenylalanine. The read is trimmed to its CDR3 DNA, 42 bases read in frame from base 1. Trimming leaves V shorter by 6 bases and J shorter by 7 bases, with the junction holding 5 bases beyond the gene matches. CDR1 and CDR2 (SEHNR, FQNEAQ) derive from the germline V gene (reference sequence). The input for sequencing was peripheral blood mononuclear cells (PBMCs), taken before the fourth cycle of nivolumab. The rearranged chain carries TRBV7-9 and TRBJ2-2; TRBD1 matches 10 bases in the middle. The TCR originated in a human donor with classical Hodgkin lymphoma. Here is the DNA: TGTGCCAGCAGTGGACAGGGGGAAGGCGGGGAGCTGTTTTTT. Translated, it gives CASSGQGEGGELFF. With the rest looked up from the reference TRBV7-9 and TRBJ2-2 genes rather than sequenced, the full variable domain is DTGVSQNPRHKITKRGQNVTFRCDPISEHNRLYWYRQTLGQGPEFLTYFQNEAQLEKSRLLSDRFSAERPKGSFSTLEIQRTEQGDSAMYLCASSGQGEGGELFFGEGSRLTVL.